The 19 T cell receptor beta chains given below trace back to one sample, sequenced in a study of T cells in Graves' hyperthyroidism and ophthalmopathy. TCR beta CDR3 regions were amplified from RNA transcripts. A first-round RT-PCR of the TCR CDR3 used the HTBI primer set. A single record per CDR3 protein comes from TCRdb applying MiXCR to the multiplex PCR reads. The profile covers some 550,000 distinct CDR3 sequences, with about 16% appearing a single time and about 3.5% taken by the ten largest. The sequencing input was blood. These receptor sequences come from a woman in her thirties or forties with Graves' ophthalmopathy.

The sample holds a few counts of this clonotype. The genes are TRBV12-3 or TRBV12-4 and TRBJ1-1; 7 bases align to TRBD1. The CDR3 loop spans 17 amino acids. Trimming at V came to 4 bases and at J to 4 bases, leaving 15 bases not matched to a gene. The CDR3 nucleotides are TGTGCCAGCAGTTACTCAGAGATGACAGGGTCCAGCACTGAAGCTTTCTTT. It encodes CASSYSEMTGSSTEAFF.

The chain recombines TRBV20-1 with TRBJ2-2; weak D call: TRBD1 (7 bases). CDR1 is DFQATT, CDR2 SNEGSKA, per germline (reference sequence). The CDR3 is made up of 13 amino acids. Between the trimmed V and J ends, which lost 2 bases and 4 bases, there was a span of 8 bases. DNA of the CDR3: TGCAGTGCTAGACAGGGGGGCACCGGGGAGCTGTTTTTT. This encodes CSARQGGTGELFF.

The V gene is TRBV19, the J gene TRBJ2-6; D gene unclear. Germline assignment: CDR1 LNHDA and CDR2 SQIVND (reference sequence). CDR3 size: 15 residues. Deletions cut 2 bases from V and 0 bases from J, with 5 bases between. This CDR3 reads CASSITDSGANVLTF. CDR3 in DNA: TGTGCCAGTAGTATAACCGACTCTGGGGCCAACGTCCTGACTTTC.

Here the CDR3 reads CASSTGGDNEQFF. DNA of the CDR3: TGTGCCAGTTCAACGGGGGGGGACAATGAGCAGTTCTTC. The V gene is TRBV19, the J gene TRBJ2-1; 8 bases map to TRBD2. This CDR3 has 13 residues. CDR1 is LNHDA and CDR2 is SQIVND in the germline V gene (reference sequence). The V and J ends lost 8 bases and 5 bases, in that order; junction bases with no gene match: 5.

This clonotype showed up many times. The CDR3 coding sequence is TGTGCCAGCTCACCGACAGGATTGAACACTGAAGCTTTCTTT. Translation: CASSPTGLNTEAFF. J is TRBJ1-1 and V is TRBV18, with a possible D match to TRBD1 (6 bases). The germline V gene encodes CDR1 KGHSH and CDR2 LQKENI. Deletions cut 3 bases from V and 0 bases from J, with 8 bases between. The CDR3 runs to 14 residues. Looking up the rest from reference TRBV18 and TRBJ1-1 gives the full variable domain: NAGVMQNPRHLVRRRGQEARLRCSPMKGHSHVYWYRQLPEEGLKFMVYLQKENIIDESGMPKERFSAEFPKEGPSILRIQQVVRGDSAAYFCASSPTGLNTEAFFGQGTRLTVV.

This clonotype was observed many times. This sequence joins TRBV2 and TRBJ2-7, with D maybe TRBD1 (5 bases). The V and J ends lost 6 bases and 5 bases respectively, with 14 bases between them. Germline values: CDR1 SNHLY, CDR2 FYNNEI. CDR3 length equals 13 residues. The CDR3 coding sequence is TGTGCCAGCAGCCTTCTCGCAGGGAACGAGCAGTACTTC. Translation: CASSLLAGNEQYF.

This chain links TRBV19 with TRBJ2-3; 8 bases align to TRBD1. Germline loops: CDR1 LNHDA, CDR2 SQIVND (reference sequence). V was clipped by 4 bases and J by 0 bases; unmatched bases: 12. This CDR3 spans 18 amino acids. The CDR3 region is CASSTKLSGTGSTDTQYF. CDR3 sequence (DNA): TGTGCCAGTAGTACGAAACTATCCGGGACAGGAAGCACAGATACGCAGTATTTT.

The V call is TRBV11-2, the J call TRBJ2-7; D remains unclear. V lost 3 bases and J lost 2, with 8 bases in between. The CDR3 totals 13 residues. CDR1 SGHAT and CDR2 FQNNGV come from the germline V gene. CDR3 DNA: TGTGCCAGCAGCTTCACCGAGGCCTACGAGCAGTACTTC. This codes for CASSFTEAYEQYF.

This clonotype was detected ten times or more. The chain combines TRBV3-1 with TRBJ1-3; D remains ambiguous. V was trimmed by 0 bases and J by 4 bases, leaving 7 bases between them. This CDR3 has 14 residues. Germline loops: CDR1 LGHDT, CDR2 YNNKEL (reference sequence). This chain's CDR3 is CASSQEGMGNTIYF. The CDR3 DNA reads TGTGCCAGCAGCCAAGAGGGGATGGGAAACACCATATATTTT.

This clonotype has at least ten counts. The chain is built from TRBV18 and TRBJ1-2; 8 positions agree with TRBD1. The CDR3 has 15 residues. CDR1 KGHSH and CDR2 LQKENI come from the germline V gene. J lost 8 bases, V lost 0 bases, and 8 bases had no gene match. The CDR3 is CASSPPGQGASGYTF. The CDR3 DNA reads as TGTGCCAGCTCACCACCGGGGCAGGGGGCCTCGGGCTACACCTTC.

This clonotype has a count of ten or more. The chain is built from TRBV20-1 and TRBJ2-3, with D unclear. The CDR3 spans 11 residues. Germline CDR1 DFQATT, CDR2 SNEGSKA (reference sequence). The ends were cut back, 5 bases at V and 6 bases at J, with 9 bases in the middle. This CDR3 is CSAWVGDTQYF. As DNA, the CDR3 is TGCAGTGCTTGGGTAGGGGATACGCAGTATTTT.

The chain recombines TRBV14 with TRBJ2-3; no reliable D call. The CDR3 consists of 14 residues. Trimming removed 2 bases from V and 0 bases from J, with 6 bases in between. In germline, CDR1 is SGHDN, CDR2 FVKESK. The DNA of the CDR3 is TGTGCCAGCAGCCAATTCCCTAGCACAGATACGCAGTATTTT. It translates to CASSQFPSTDTQYF.

This clonotype was counted at least ten times. The chain combines TRBV18 with TRBJ1-2; D not certain. V gave up 3 bases and J gave up 3 bases, with 11 bases separating them. This CDR3 region has 14 residues. From germline, CDR1 is KGHSH and CDR2 LQKENI. Here the CDR3 DNA reads TGTGCCAGCTCACCCGCACAGAACCACTATGGCTACACCTTC. Amino acid sequence: CASSPAQNHYGYTF.

This clonotype has ten or more counts. CDR3 sequence: CSVVAPWSTEAFF. CDR3 bases: TGCAGCGTTGTAGCTCCCTGGTCTACTGAAGCTTTCTTT. This sequence joins TRBV29-1 and TRBJ1-1, with D unclear. Germline CDR1 reads SQVTM; CDR2 reads ANQGSEA. This CDR3 spans 13 amino acids. V lost 4 bases and J lost 5, with 14 bases in between.

In its sample, this clonotype was seen many times. V and J are TRBV2 and TRBJ2-5; D is possibly TRBD1 (6 bases). V lost 4 bases and J lost 1, with 10 bases in between. The CDR3 length is 14 residues. The germline V gene has CDR1 SNHLY and CDR2 FYNNEI. CDR3 region: CASSVDRSQETQYF. CDR3 nucleotides: TGTGCCAGCAGTGTAGACAGGTCCCAAGAGACCCAGTACTTC.

This clonotype was seen more than once but under ten times. The rearrangement joins TRBV20-1 to TRBJ1-5; D gene uncertain. Germline V gene lookup returns CDR1 DFQATT and CDR2 SNEGSKA (reference sequence). V lost 0 bases and J lost 7, with 16 bases in between. This CDR3 has 15 amino acids. The CDR3 loop reads CSARDAEGRRQPQHF. Here the CDR3 DNA reads TGCAGTGCTAGAGATGCGGAGGGCAGAAGACAGCCCCAGCATTTT.

This clonotype was observed a handful of times. The chain couples TRBV30 to TRBJ1-5; D ambiguous. V lost 1 base and J 2 bases, leaving 15 bases between the germline ends. The CDR3 contains 16 residues. The V gene's germline CDR1 is GTSNPN and CDR2 SVGIG (reference sequence). The CDR3: CAWSAPGTKGNQPQHF. CDR3 DNA: TGTGCCTGGAGTGCCCCGGGTACGAAGGGCAATCAGCCCCAGCATTTT.

This clonotype was seen many times. The genes are TRBV11-2 and TRBJ2-1; 10 bases line up with TRBD1. The CDR3 runs 15 residues. Germline V CDR1 and CDR2: SGHAT, FQNNGV. V lost 3 bases, J lost 6 bases, and 5 bases stayed unmatched. CDR3 in amino acids: CASSLGGTGVNEQFF. CDR3 DNA sequence: TGTGCCAGCAGCTTGGGCGGGACAGGGGTCAATGAGCAGTTCTTC.

This clonotype was detected only a few times. V and J are TRBV27 and TRBJ1-1; 7 positions agree with TRBD1. There are 15 residues in the CDR3. CDR1 is MNHEY and CDR2 is SMNVEV in the germline V gene (reference sequence). Unmatched junction bases numbered 10, after V lost 7 bases and J lost 2 bases. The CDR3 coding sequence is TGTGCCAGCAATTCCCGACAGGGCTTTAACACTGAAGCTTTCTTT. Translation gives CASNSRQGFNTEAFF.